This is a list of T cell receptor beta chains from one sample in a study of cytomegalovirus exposure and HLA in healthy donors. TCRdb's copy holds only in-frame clones and misses some; the assay was immunoSEQ multiplex PCR. Of about 120,000 clones listed, 75% were seen once; the top ten hold about 2.8%. The sample taken for sequencing was PBMCs. The receptors originated from a woman between 40 and 50 years old in good health and CMV-seropositive. Each CDR3 is given with its conserved first and last residue. A D gene is named only where the DNA matches it firmly. Size is omitted from some rows. Given values are once, few, many or a class for expanded clones.

>TRBJ1-5|TRBV10-3|once|TRBD1
TGTGCCATCAGTGAATCGACAGGGTCCAATCAGCCCCAGCATTTT
CAISESTGSNQPQHF
>TRBJ1-4|TRBV15|once|TRBD1
TGTGCCACCAGCGGACGACAGGGTAATGAAAAACTGTTTTTT
CATSGRQGNEKLFF
>TRBJ1-5|TRBV27|few|.
TGTGCCAGCAGCCCCGGGACAAGGCTCCGAGAAGCCCAGCATTTT
CASSPGTRLREAQHF
>TRBJ2-7|TRBV27|few|.
TGTGCCAGCAGTGAGAGCTCCTACGAGCAGTACTTC
CASSESSYEQYF
>TRBJ1-1|TRBV2|few|.
TGTGCCAGCAGTGAAACCCGGACTGAAGCTTTCTTT
CASSETRTEAFF
>TRBJ2-7|TRBV28|once|TRBD1
TGTGCCAGCAGTCCGACAGGGGATCGCCACGAGCAGTACTTC
CASSPTGDRHEQYF
>TRBJ2-3|TRBV7-9|.|.
TGTGCCAGCAGCTTGCCGAGACAGGCAGCAGATACGCAGTATTTT
CASSLPRQAADTQYF
>TRBJ1-3|TRBV29-1|.|.
TGCAGCGTTGAATCAGGATCTGGAAACACCATATATTTT
CSVESGSGNTIYF
>TRBJ2-3|TRBV7-9|.|.
TGTGCCAGCACCCATAAGAGGGCAGATACGCAGTATTTT
CASTHKRADTQYF
>TRBJ1-1|TRBV19|once|TRBD1
TGTGCCAGTAGCAAAGACAGGGCATACACTGAAGCTTTCTTT
CASSKDRAYTEAFF
>TRBJ1-3|TRBV7-8|.|TRBD1
TGTGCCAGCAGCTGGACAGGGGCTGGAAACACCATATATTTT
CASSWTGAGNTIYF
>TRBJ2-7|TRBV5-1|.|TRBD2
TGCGCCAGCAGCTCGCGGGGGAGGGACTACGAGCAGTACTTC
CASSSRGRDYEQYF
>TRBJ2-3|TRBV5-6|.|.
TGTGCCAGCAGCTTGGGGGCCGGGACTAGCACAGATACGCAGTATTTT
CASSLGAGTSTDTQYF
>TRBJ1-1|TRBV19|.|TRBD1
TGTGCCAGTAGTATCAGACCAGGGGGGTCTCTAAACACTGAAGCTTTCTTT
CASSIRPGGSLNTEAFF
>TRBJ2-3|TRBV19|.|TRBD2
TGTGCCAGTAGGGATACTAGCGCCGGAGGAGATACGCAGTATTTT
CASRDTSAGGDTQYF
>TRBJ1-5|TRBV10-2|.|.
TGCGCCAGCAGTGGAGGCTCGTACGGACAGCCCCAGCATTTT
CASSGGSYGQPQHF
>TRBJ1-2|TRBV11-2|.|.
TGTGCCACGGGCAGGGCCGTCTATGGCTACACCTTC
CATGRAVYGYTF
>TRBJ1-3|TRBV7-8|.|.
TGTGCCAGCAGCTTAGCGGCAGGCACCATATATTTT
CASSLAAGTIYF
>TRBJ1-2|TRBV25-1|few|TRBD1
TGTGCCAGCAGTGAATCGACAGGGTCCTATGGCTACACCTTC
CASSESTGSYGYTF
>TRBJ1-1|TRBV27|few|.
TGTGCCAGCGGATATCAAAGGGAGTCAGCTTTCTTT
CASGYQRESAFF
>TRBJ1-4|TRBV4-3|.|.
TGCGCCAGCAGCCCCCACCCAGACAGTGAACTTAATGAAAAACTGTTTTTT
CASSPHPDSELNEKLFF